This T cell receptor (beta chain) was retrieved from a study of T cells expressing NK-cell markers. Study summary: Sorted CD3+CD56-NKG2C+, CD3+CD56+NKG2C+ and CD3+CD56+NKG2C- T cells supplied the TCR beta repertoires.

TCRdb re-called the 5' RACE reads; one entry per CDR3 protein, DNA not given. This sample's table has 550,000 to 600,000 distinct CDR3 sequences. The CDR3 covers 14 residues. Note on this clonotype: The antigen is unknown.

General observations from the study: Uncertainty persisted over the HCMV specificity of expanded NKG2C+ T cell clones.

The source is a man younger than 35 in good health. The chain employs TRBV12-3 or TRBV12-4 and TRBJ2-5; TCRdb reports TRBD2, a call that lacks DNA to check it against. The sequenced sample was blood T cells: a sorted CD56 or NKG2C T cell subset, CD4+ or CD8+ T cells, or bulk PBMC T cells (not recorded which). The CDR3 region is CASSLALGLETQYF.